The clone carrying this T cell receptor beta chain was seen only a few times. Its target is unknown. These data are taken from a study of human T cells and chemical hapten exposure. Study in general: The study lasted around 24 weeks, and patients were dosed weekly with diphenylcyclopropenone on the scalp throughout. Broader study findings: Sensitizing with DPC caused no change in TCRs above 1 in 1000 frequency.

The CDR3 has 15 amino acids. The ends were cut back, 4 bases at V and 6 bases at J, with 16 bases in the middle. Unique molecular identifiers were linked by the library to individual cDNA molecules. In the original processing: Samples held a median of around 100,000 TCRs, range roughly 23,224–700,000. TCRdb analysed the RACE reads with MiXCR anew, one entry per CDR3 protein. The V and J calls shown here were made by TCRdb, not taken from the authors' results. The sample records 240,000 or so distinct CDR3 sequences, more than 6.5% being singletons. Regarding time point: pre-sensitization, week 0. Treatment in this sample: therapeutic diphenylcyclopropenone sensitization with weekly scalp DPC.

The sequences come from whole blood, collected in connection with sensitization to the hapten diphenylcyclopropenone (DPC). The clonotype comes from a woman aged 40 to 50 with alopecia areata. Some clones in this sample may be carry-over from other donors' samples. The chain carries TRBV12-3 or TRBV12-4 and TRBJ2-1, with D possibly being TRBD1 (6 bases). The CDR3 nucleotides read TGTGCCAGCAGTTCGGCGGGTCTAGGGGGCAATGAGCAGTTCTTC. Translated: CASSSAGLGGNEQFF.